This T cell receptor beta chain was found in a study of blood T cell repertoires in COVID-19. About the research overall: From T cells, B-cell-depleted T cells, or PBMCs came the material, which was cDNA or gDNA.

This clone was counted between two and nine times. As processed by the authors: Amplification from reference gene primers served as the basis for estimated nucleated cell counts. TCRdb keeps only in-frame clones here, not all; method: immunoSEQ multiplex PCR. The V and J calls and the clone size are those of that table, but D and trimming were determined from the DNA. Here the sample spans approximately 73,000 clones, about 89% being singletons. Sequenced: peripheral blood. This sequence originates from a woman aged 55 to 70 with acute or convalescent COVID-19.

In nucleotides, the CDR3 is TGTGCCAGCAGCCAAGAAGCCTACAGGGAAGGAGAAAAACTGTTTTTT. Translated, it gives CASSQEAYREGEKLFF. V is TRBV4-2 and J is TRBJ1-4; D perhaps matches TRBD1 (6 bases). The CDR3 extends over 16 amino acids. Trimming stripped 0 bases from V and 8 bases from J, with 16 bases between. Germline V gene sequence: CDR1 LGHNA, CDR2 YNFKEQ.